One and the same sample provided the 17 T cell receptor beta chains below, sequenced in a study of post-analysis software for immune sequencing data. General study results and limits: TRBV5-6, TRBV5-1 and TRBV20-1 were among roughly 5 TRBV segments more frequent in patients than controls.

Presence of unique molecular identifiers characterized the TCR beta cDNA libraries. TCRdb reanalysed the PCR reads using MiXCR and keeps one entry per CDR3 protein. The sample consists of fewer than 850,000 distinct CDR3 sequences, roughly 27% of them appearing once. No cognate antigen is known for these TCRs. Specimen: blood. These receptors were collected from a girl between 10 and 17 years old with multiple sclerosis.

This clonotype was detected a few times. The V call is TRBV7-8, the J call TRBJ2-1; tentative D call: TRBD1 (7 bases). V shed 2 bases and J shed 7 bases, with 18 bases lying between them. In germline, CDR1 is SGHVS, CDR2 FQNEAQ. CDR3 length: 16 residues. The CDR3 sequence is CASSLPSGGRGNEQFF. The CDR3 DNA follows: TGTGCCAGCAGCTTACCCTCAGGGGGGCGCGGGAATGAGCAGTTCTTC.

A few counts support this clonotype. V is TRBV2 and J is TRBJ1-5, with D possibly matching TRBD1 (6 bases). Trimming removed 8 bases from V and 6 bases from J, with 11 bases in between. Germline-derived CDR1 and CDR2 are SNHLY and FYNNEI. The CDR3 is 12 amino acids. In DNA, the CDR3 is TGTGCCAGCCGGGGGCCATCTCAGCCCCAGCATTTT. Translating it yields CASRGPSQPQHF.

The chain carries TRBV7-2 and TRBJ2-4; maybe TRBD1 (6 bases). The better agreement between TRBJ2-7 and the DNA end casts doubt on the J call. The CDR3 spans 15 residues. The germline CDR1 and CDR2 sequences are SGHTA and FQGNSA. CDR3 residues: CASSLDRVASYEQYF. CDR3 sequence (DNA): TGTGCCAGCAGCTTAGACAGGGTTGCATCCTACGAGCAGTACTTC.

The chain uses TRBV12-3 or TRBV12-4 and TRBJ2-5; perhaps D is TRBD1 or TRBD2 (6 bases each). With 5 bases removed from V and 2 bases from J, the gap between germline ends came to 15 bases. The CDR3 consists of 15 residues. CDR3 protein: CASSVTGALQETQYF. CDR3 nucleotide sequence: TGTGCCAGCAGTGTCACGGGGGCCCTACAAGAGACCCAGTACTTC.

This clonotype was detected a few times. This sequence joins TRBV27 and TRBJ2-7, with D perhaps being TRBD1 or TRBD2 (6 bases each). The germline V gene has CDR1 MNHEY and CDR2 SMNVEV (reference sequence). V was pared by 11 bases and J by 6 bases, with 17 bases between. CDR3 length: 12 residues. CDR3 in DNA: TGTGCCTCGAACGCGGGACACGGCGAGCAGTACTTC. This encodes CASNAGHGEQYF.

The chain is built from TRBV29-1 and TRBJ2-1; 7 bases match TRBD2. Germline CDR1 SQVTM, CDR2 ANQGSEA. With 5 bases clipped from V and 4 bases from J, the junction kept 5 bases outside the gene matches. CDR3 length: 13 amino acids. For the CDR3, the DNA is TGCAGCGTTTTGGGCGGGAGATACAATGAGCAGTTCTTC. Translation: CSVLGGRYNEQFF.

This clonotype has at least ten counts. V usage is TRBV7-2 and J usage is TRBJ2-1; the D gene is possibly TRBD2 (6 bases). V dropped 3 bases and J dropped 9 bases, with 18 bases sitting between them. The CDR3 covers 15 residues. Germline-derived CDR1 and CDR2 are SGHTA and FQGNSA. The CDR3 protein is CASSFEGGLSGEQFF. The CDR3 nucleotides read TGTGCCAGCAGCTTCGAGGGAGGACTCTCCGGTGAGCAGTTCTTC.

J is TRBJ2-1 and V is TRBV12-3 or TRBV12-4; 9 bases align to TRBD1. The CDR3 length is 15 residues. J lost 6 bases, V lost 6 bases, and 9 bases had no gene match. The CDR3 is CASRAAGTGTNEQFF. CDR3 nucleotides: TGTGCCAGCAGGGCAGCCGGGACAGGGACCAATGAGCAGTTCTTC.

The chain employs TRBV5-1 and TRBJ2-7, with D tentatively TRBD1 (5 bases). This CDR3 region has 13 residues. Deletions cut 0 bases from V and 6 bases from J, with 10 bases between. Germline V gene sequence: CDR1 SGHRS, CDR2 YFSETQ. Written as DNA, the CDR3 is TGCGCCAGCAGCTTGGAAACAGGATCCGAGCAGTACTTC. As protein: CASSLETGSEQYF. The complete variable domain, with remaining parts taken from reference TRBV5-1 and TRBJ2-7, reads KAGVTQTPRYLIKTRGQQVTLSCSPISGHRSVSWYQQTPGQGLQFLFEYFSETQRNKGNFPGRFSGRQFSNSRSEMNVSTLELGDSALYLCASSLETGSEQYFGPGTRLTVT.

The chain carries TRBV28 and TRBJ2-1, with D unclear. The CDR3 contains 13 residues. The germline V gene encodes CDR1 MDHEN and CDR2 SYDVKM. Trimming removed 2 bases at V and 5 bases at J, with 7 bases between. In DNA, the CDR3 is TGTGCCAGCAGTTTAGATTGGGACAATGAGCAGTTCTTC. It encodes CASSLDWDNEQFF.

This clonotype was detected a few times. The chain joins TRBV7-2 to TRBJ2-7; D is perhaps TRBD1 or TRBD2 (6 bases each). Germline-derived CDR1 and CDR2 are SGHTA and FQGNSA. This CDR3 spans 13 amino acids. Trimming removed 3 bases at V and 6 bases at J, with 12 bases between. The CDR3 region has the DNA TGTGCCAGCAGCTTTAGAGGGGGGAGCGAGCAGTACTTC. Protein sequence: CASSFRGGSEQYF.

The V gene is TRBV3-1, the J gene TRBJ2-1; D remains ambiguous. Germline V gene lookup returns CDR1 LGHDT and CDR2 YNNKEL (reference sequence). The CDR3 length is 13 residues. V was cut by 4 bases and J by 6 bases, with 10 bases left in between. The CDR3 sequence: CASSLLGTNEQFF. The CDR3, as DNA: TGTGCCAGCAGCCTCCTGGGTACCAATGAGCAGTTCTTC.

The gene calls are TRBV3-1 and TRBJ2-1; 7 nucleotides match TRBD2. There are 14 residues in the CDR3. CDR1 is LGHDT, CDR2 YNNKEL, per germline (reference sequence). With V trimmed by 6 bases and J by 9 bases, 11 bases remained unmatched. This CDR3 reads CASRPATSKVEQFF. For the CDR3, the DNA is TGTGCCAGCAGACCAGCGACTAGCAAGGTTGAGCAGTTCTTC.

This clonotype occurred a few times. J is TRBJ1-4 and V is TRBV29-1; D might be TRBD1 (5 bases). Germline CDR1 reads SQVTM; CDR2 reads ANQGSEA. V lost 0 bases, J lost 8 bases, and 7 bases lay in between. The CDR3 length is 12 residues. The CDR3 is CSVEDGGEKLFF. As DNA, the CDR3 is TGCAGCGTTGAAGATGGGGGGGAAAAACTGTTTTTT.

This clonotype was recorded a few times. The chain links TRBV7-2 to TRBJ2-1; 9 bases are a match to TRBD1. V gave up 1 base and J gave up 9 bases; unmatched junction bases: 10. Germline CDR1 and CDR2: SGHTA and FQGNSA. This CDR3 is built from 16 residues. The CDR3 bases are TGTGCCAGCAGCTTAGAGGGGACAGGGCGGAACAGTGAGCAGTTCTTC. It translates to CASSLEGTGRNSEQFF.

The gene calls are TRBV6-5 and TRBJ1-4, with a tentative D call TRBD1 (5 bases). Germline V gene sequence: CDR1 MNHEY, CDR2 SVGAGI. The V and J ends lost 6 bases and 15 bases respectively, with 14 bases between them. This CDR3 spans 11 amino acids. Written as DNA, the CDR3 is TGTGCCAGCAGCCATGGGCCGACAGTGTTTTTT. Translated: CASSHGPTVFF.

This chain links TRBV19 with TRBJ1-1; D unclear. The CDR3 consists of 12 residues. Per germline, CDR1 LNHDA and CDR2 SQIVND (reference sequence). V was shortened by 6 bases and J by 2 bases, with 7 bases between the two germline ends. The CDR3 region is CASRKQNTEAFF. The CDR3 DNA reads TGTGCCAGTAGGAAACAAAACACTGAAGCTTTCTTT.